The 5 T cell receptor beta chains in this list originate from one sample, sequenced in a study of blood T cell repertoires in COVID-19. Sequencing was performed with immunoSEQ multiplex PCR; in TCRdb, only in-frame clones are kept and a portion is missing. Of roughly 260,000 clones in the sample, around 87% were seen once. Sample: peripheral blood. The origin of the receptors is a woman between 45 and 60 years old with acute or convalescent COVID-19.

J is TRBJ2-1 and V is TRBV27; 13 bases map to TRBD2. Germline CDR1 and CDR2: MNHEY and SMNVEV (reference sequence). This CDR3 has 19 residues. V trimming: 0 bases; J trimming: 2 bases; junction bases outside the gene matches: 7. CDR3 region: CASSLSIELAGGTYNEQFF. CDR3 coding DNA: TGTGCCAGCAGTTTATCCATAGAACTAGCGGGGGGGACCTACAATGAGCAGTTCTTC.

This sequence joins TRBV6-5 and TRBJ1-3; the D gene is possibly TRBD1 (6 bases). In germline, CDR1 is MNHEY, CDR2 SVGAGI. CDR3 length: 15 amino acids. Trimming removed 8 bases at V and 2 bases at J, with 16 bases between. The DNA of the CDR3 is TGTGCCAGCCGTTTACAGGGTTCGCCTGGAAACACCATATATTTT. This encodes CASRLQGSPGNTIYF.

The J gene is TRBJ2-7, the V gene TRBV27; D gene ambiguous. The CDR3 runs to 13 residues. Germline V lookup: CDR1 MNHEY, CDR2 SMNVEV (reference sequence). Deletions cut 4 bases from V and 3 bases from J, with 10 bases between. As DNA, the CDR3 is TGTGCCAGCAGTTACTTTCCTGACTACGAGCAGTACTTC. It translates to CASSYFPDYEQYF.

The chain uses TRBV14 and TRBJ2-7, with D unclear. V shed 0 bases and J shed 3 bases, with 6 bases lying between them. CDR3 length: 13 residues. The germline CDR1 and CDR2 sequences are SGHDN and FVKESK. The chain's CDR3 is CASSQDSRYEQYF. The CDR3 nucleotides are TGTGCCAGCAGCCAAGACTCGCGCTACGAGCAGTACTTC. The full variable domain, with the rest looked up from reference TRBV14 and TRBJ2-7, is EAGVTQFPSHSVIEKGQTVTLRCDPISGHDNLYWYRRVMGKEIKFLLHFVKESKQDESGMPNNRFLAERTGGTYSTLKVQPAELEDSGVYFCASSQDSRYEQYFGPGTRLTVT.

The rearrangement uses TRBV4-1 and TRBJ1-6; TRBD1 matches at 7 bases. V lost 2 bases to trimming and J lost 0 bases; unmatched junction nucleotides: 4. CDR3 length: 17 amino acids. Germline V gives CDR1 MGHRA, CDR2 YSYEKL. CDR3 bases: TGCGCCAGCAGCCAAACGGGACAGAGCTCCTATAATTCACCCCTCCACTTT. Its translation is CASSQTGQSSYNSPLHF.